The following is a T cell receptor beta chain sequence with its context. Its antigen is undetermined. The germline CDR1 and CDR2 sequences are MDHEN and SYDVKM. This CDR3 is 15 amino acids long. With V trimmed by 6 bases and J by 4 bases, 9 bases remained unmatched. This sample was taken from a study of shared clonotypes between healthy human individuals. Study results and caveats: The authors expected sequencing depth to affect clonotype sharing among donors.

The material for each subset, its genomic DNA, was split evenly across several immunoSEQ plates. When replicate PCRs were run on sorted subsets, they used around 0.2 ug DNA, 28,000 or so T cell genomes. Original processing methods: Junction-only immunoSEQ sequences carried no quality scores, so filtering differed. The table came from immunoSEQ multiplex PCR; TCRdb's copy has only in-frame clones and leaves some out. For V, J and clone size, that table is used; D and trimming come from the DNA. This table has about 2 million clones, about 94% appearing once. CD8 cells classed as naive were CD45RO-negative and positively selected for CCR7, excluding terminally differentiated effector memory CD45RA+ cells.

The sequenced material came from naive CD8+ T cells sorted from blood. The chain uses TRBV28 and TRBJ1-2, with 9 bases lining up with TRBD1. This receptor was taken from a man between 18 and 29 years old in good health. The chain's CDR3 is CASRLYRGQIYGYTF. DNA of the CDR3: TGTGCCAGCAGACTTTACAGGGGGCAGATCTATGGCTACACCTTC.